This T cell receptor beta chain was sequenced during a study of post-analysis software for immune sequencing data. Study at large: The patients showed relapsing-remitting, secondary progressive and progressive-relapsing multiple sclerosis courses. Notes on the study in general: For normalized Chao1 diversity, multiple sclerosis patients scored significantly lower than controls did. Analysis by F measure revealed that same-batch samples clustered strongly together. Controls showed lower frequencies than patients for roughly five TRBV segments, and TRBV5-6, TRBV5-1 and TRBV20-1 were among these.

Every TCR beta cDNA library bore unique molecular identifiers. Researchers reported 400,000 to 600,000 cDNA molecules coming from roughly 1 to 10 million T cells. MiXCR, applied by TCRdb to the PCR reads, yields one record per CDR3 protein. The table records about 800,000 distinct CDR3 sequences, 25% to 30% of them present only once. The CDR3 length is 15 residues. V was shortened by 6 bases and J by 3 bases, with 18 bases between the two germline ends. The germline CDR1 and CDR2 sequences are DFQATT and SNEGSKA (reference sequence). This clonotype was seen a handful of times. Its antigen is unidentified.

The sample consisted of blood. The rearrangement joins TRBV20-1 to TRBJ2-1; weak D call: TRBD1 (5 bases). This sequence was found in a girl aged 5 to 17 with multiple sclerosis. The CDR3 spells CSASSSETVYNEQFF. As DNA, the CDR3 is TGCAGTGCCAGCTCCTCCGAGACAGTCTACAATGAGCAGTTCTTC.